This TCR beta chain was retrieved from a study of CD8+ T cells in alopecia areata. Worth noting for this clone: The sample has other DNA sequences that encode this CDR3 too.

Germline V gene sequence: CDR1 MNHEY, CDR2 SMNVEV (reference sequence). V lost 3 bases, J lost 4 bases, and 2 bases stayed unmatched. The CDR3 has 15 residues. cDNA prepared by RNA extraction and subsequent reverse transcription served as the template for sequencing. Generated by immunoSEQ multiplex PCR, the TCRdb table keeps only in-frame clones and is missing some. Of 150,000 or so clones listed, about three fifths are singletons. Sequenced material: CD4+ T cells sorted from blood. The clonotype was recovered from a human donor in good health. This chain uses TRBV27 with TRBJ2-3; 12 nucleotides line up with TRBD2. CDR3 sequence reads: CASSLTSGSPDTQYF. The DNA of the CDR3 is TGTGCCAGCAGTTTGACTAGCGGGAGTCCAGATACGCAGTATTTT.